This T cell receptor (beta chain) was retrieved from a study of blood T cell repertoires in COVID-19. Study as a whole: COVID-19 samples, acute and convalescent, were from the United States, Italy and Spain. Sample material is recorded as cDNA or gDNA derived from T cells, B-cell-depleted T cells, or PBMCs.

Clones were sequenced by immunoSEQ multiplex PCR, and TCRdb holds only the in-frame ones, with some missing. The sample gives around 33,000 clones, approximately 80% of which show up once; 30% to 40% is in the top ten. The clonotype comes from a man of 80 years or more with acute or convalescent COVID-19. The sequencing input was peripheral blood.

The CDR3 bases are TGTGCCAGCAGCCAGACAGGACTAGCGGGGGGGCTTGGGACAGATACGCAGTATTTT. It codes for CASSQTGLAGGLGTDTQYF. V and J are TRBV11-2 and TRBJ2-3; TRBD2 matches at 15 bases. V trimming: 5 bases; J trimming: 3 bases; junction bases outside the gene matches: 12. The length of the CDR3 is 19 residues. Germline loops: CDR1 SGHAT, CDR2 FQNNGV.